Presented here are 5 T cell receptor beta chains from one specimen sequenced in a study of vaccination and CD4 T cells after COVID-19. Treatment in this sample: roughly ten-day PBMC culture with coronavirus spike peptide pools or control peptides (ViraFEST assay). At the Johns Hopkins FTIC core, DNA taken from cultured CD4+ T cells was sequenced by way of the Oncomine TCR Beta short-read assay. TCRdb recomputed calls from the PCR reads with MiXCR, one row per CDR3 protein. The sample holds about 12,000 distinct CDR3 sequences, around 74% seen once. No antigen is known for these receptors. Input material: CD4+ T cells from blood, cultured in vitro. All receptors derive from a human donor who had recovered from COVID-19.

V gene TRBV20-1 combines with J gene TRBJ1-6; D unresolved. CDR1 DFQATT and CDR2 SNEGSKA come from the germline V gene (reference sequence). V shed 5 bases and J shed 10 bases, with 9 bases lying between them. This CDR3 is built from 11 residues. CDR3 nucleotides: TGCAGTGCTCCCGTAGGCTCACCCCTCCACTTT. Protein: CSAPVGSPLHF.

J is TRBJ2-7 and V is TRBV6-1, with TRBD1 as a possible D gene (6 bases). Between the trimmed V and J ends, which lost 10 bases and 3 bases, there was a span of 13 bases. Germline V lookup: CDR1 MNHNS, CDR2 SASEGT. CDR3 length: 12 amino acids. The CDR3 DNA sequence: TGTGCCACCGGGAACAGGGACTACGAGCAGTACTTC. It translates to CATGNRDYEQYF.

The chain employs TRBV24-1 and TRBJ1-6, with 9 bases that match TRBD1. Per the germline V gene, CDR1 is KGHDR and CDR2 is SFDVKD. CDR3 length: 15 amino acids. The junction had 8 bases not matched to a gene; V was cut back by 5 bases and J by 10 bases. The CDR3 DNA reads TGTGCCACCAGTGCCGGGGGACAGGGTGGCTCACCCCTCCACTTT. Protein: CATSAGGQGGSPLHF.

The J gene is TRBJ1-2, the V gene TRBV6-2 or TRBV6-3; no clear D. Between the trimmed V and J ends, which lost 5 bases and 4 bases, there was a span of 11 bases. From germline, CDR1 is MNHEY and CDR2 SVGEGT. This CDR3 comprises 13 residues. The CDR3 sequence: CASSDRGLYGYTF. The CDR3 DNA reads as TGTGCCAGCAGTGATCGTGGGCTCTATGGCTACACCTTC.

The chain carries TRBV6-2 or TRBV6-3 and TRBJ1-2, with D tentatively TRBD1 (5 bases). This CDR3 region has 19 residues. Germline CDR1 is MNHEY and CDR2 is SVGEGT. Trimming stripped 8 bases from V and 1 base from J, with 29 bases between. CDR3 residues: CASAPYRRGGGTLNYGYTF. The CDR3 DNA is TGTGCCAGCGCCCCCTACCGGAGGGGAGGCGGGACCCTTAACTATGGCTACACCTTC.